The 26 T cell receptor beta chains below come from one sample, sequenced in a study of shared clonotypes between healthy human individuals. The repertoire was sequenced with immunoSEQ multiplex PCR; TCRdb's copy has only in-frame clones and lacks some. The sample includes millions of clones, over 85% seen only once; the top ten take more than 0.95%. Terminally differentiated effector memory CD45RA+ cells were excluded by CCR7 positive selection of CD45RO-negative cells. The sequenced sample was naive CD8+ T cells sorted from blood. Source of these receptors: a man between 18 and 29 years old in good health.

This chain connects TRBV7-2 to TRBJ2-3, with a possible D match to TRBD2 (5 bases). The V end was cut by 1 base, the J end by 2 bases, with 10 bases between. From germline, CDR1 is SGHTA and CDR2 FQGNSA. The length of the CDR3 is 15 residues. CDR3 DNA sequence: TGTGCCAGCAGCTTAGTGGGAGCAGTCACAGATACGCAGTATTTT. It specifies CASSLVGAVTDTQYF. The entire variable domain, with the rest obtained from reference TRBV7-2 and TRBJ2-3, is as follows: GAGVSQSPSNKVTEKGKDVELRCDPISGHTALYWYRQSLGQGLEFLIYFQGNSAPDKSGLPSDRFSAERTGGSVSTLTIQRTQQEDSAVYLCASSLVGAVTDTQYFGPGTRLTVL.

The CDR3 DNA sequence: TGTGCCAGCAGTTTATCGGCACTAGCGGGGAACTCCTACGAGCAGTACTTC. It is translated as CASSLSALAGNSYEQYF. V is TRBV27 and J is TRBJ2-7; 10 positions match TRBD2. The CDR3 sequence is 17 residues long. Looked up from germline, CDR1 is MNHEY and CDR2 is SMNVEV (reference sequence). The trim removed 0 bases at V and 0 bases at J, leaving 5 bases unmatched.

V and J are TRBV28 and TRBJ2-7; a weak D match, TRBD1 (6 bases). CDR1 and CDR2 (germline): MDHEN, SYDVKM. The CDR3 length is 14 residues. V lost 7 bases to trimming and J lost 3 bases, with 16 bases between them. DNA for the CDR3: TGTGCCAGCACTTCCGGGACATCCGACTACGAGCAGTACTTC. This translates into CASTSGTSDYEQYF. Together with reference TRBV28 and TRBJ2-7, the CDR3 gives the full variable domain: DVKVTQSSRYLVKRTGEKVFLECVQDMDHENMFWYRQDPGLGLRLIYFSYDVKMKEKGDIPEGYSVSREKKERFSLILESASTNQTSMYLCASTSGTSDYEQYFGPGTRLTVT.

The chain employs TRBV2 and TRBJ2-7; D ambiguous. V shed 8 bases and J shed 0 bases, with 14 bases lying between them. The CDR3 loop spans 14 amino acids. Per the germline V gene, CDR1 is SNHLY and CDR2 is FYNNEI. CDR3 in DNA: TGTGCCAGCCGAGATCTGTGGGGCTCCTACGAGCAGTACTTC. Encoded protein: CASRDLWGSYEQYF.

J is TRBJ1-4 and V is TRBV7-2; D possibly corresponds to TRBD1 (5 bases). The V gene lost 5 bases and the J gene lost 7 bases, with 20 bases spanning the gap. Germline values: CDR1 SGHTA, CDR2 FQGNSA. CDR3 length: 16 residues. This CDR3 reads CASSQSLQDVFEKLFF. As DNA, the CDR3 is TGTGCCAGCAGCCAATCGCTACAGGATGTTTTTGAAAAACTGTTTTTT.

The table lists this clone with a count of one. The rearrangement links TRBV19 to TRBJ2-7; 8 bases are shared with TRBD1. The length of the CDR3 is 14 residues. Germline lookup yields CDR1 LNHDA and CDR2 SQIVND (reference sequence). Trimming removed 2 bases from V and 3 bases from J; junction bases left unmatched: 3. CDR3 protein: CASSIFGQGYEQYF. CDR3 nucleotides: TGTGCCAGTAGTATATTCGGACAGGGCTACGAGCAGTACTTC.

The rearrangement joins TRBV6-5 to TRBJ1-4; maybe TRBD1 (6 bases). V lost 2 bases and J 8 bases, leaving 12 bases between the germline ends. The CDR3 extends over 14 amino acids. Germline V gives CDR1 MNHEY, CDR2 SVGAGI. The CDR3 region is CASSYAGGGEKLFF. The CDR3 nucleotides are TGTGCCAGCAGTTACGCCGGGGGGGGCGAAAAACTGTTTTTT.

As to this clone: The same CDR3 is also encoded by other DNA sequences in this sample. The chain is built from TRBV6-5 and TRBJ2-7; D is possibly TRBD1 (5 bases). CDR3 length equals 13 residues. CDR1 is MNHEY and CDR2 is SVGAGI in the germline V gene. V was pared by 6 bases and J by 2 bases, with 11 bases between. The CDR3 sequence: CASSLDSTYEQYF. The DNA of the CDR3 is TGTGCCAGCAGCCTTGACAGTACCTACGAGCAGTACTTC.

Of note for this clone: The sample contains more than one DNA sequence encoding this CDR3. CDR3 coding DNA: TGTGCCAGCAGTTACGGAACTGATTCCTACGAGCAGTACTTC. As protein: CASSYGTDSYEQYF. The V call is TRBV6-5, the J call TRBJ2-7, with no clear D. Germline CDR1 is MNHEY and CDR2 is SVGAGI. Trimming pared 2 bases from V and 1 base from J, leaving 9 bases between. The CDR3 consists of 14 residues.

This clone was counted a single time. The V and J genes are TRBV4-1 and TRBJ1-5, with TRBD1 matching 11 bases. The length of the CDR3 is 15 residues. Germline CDR1 is MGHRA and CDR2 is YSYEKL. Losses at the gene ends were 4 bases for V and 4 bases for J; bases not matched to a gene: 3. CDR3 coding DNA: TGCGCCAGCAGCCTAGGACAGGGGGCTAATCAGCCCCAGCATTTT. Protein product: CASSLGQGANQPQHF.

V usage is TRBV29-1 and J usage is TRBJ2-1; 9 nucleotides match TRBD1. J lost 4 bases, V lost 0 bases, and 7 bases had no gene match. Germline loops: CDR1 SQVTM, CDR2 ANQGSEA. The CDR3 runs to 16 residues. The chain's CDR3 is CSVEDLGQGRYNEQFF. As DNA, the CDR3 is TGCAGCGTTGAAGATCTCGGACAGGGGAGATACAATGAGCAGTTCTTC.

This clone was seen just once. This chain connects TRBV18 to TRBJ2-7; a weak D match, TRBD2 (6 bases). Germline assignment: CDR1 KGHSH and CDR2 LQKENI. Trimming shortened V by 4 bases and J by 1 base, and 8 bases separated the two germline ends. This CDR3 has 13 amino acids. The CDR3 nucleotides are TGTGCCAGCTCACTAGGAGGGTCCTACGAGCAGTACTTC. This sequence encodes CASSLGGSYEQYF.

This clone came up once. The chain is built from TRBV11-2 and TRBJ2-1; a weak D match, TRBD1 (6 bases). V was clipped by 3 bases and J by 8 bases, with 17 bases between them. CDR3 length: 15 amino acids. Germline V CDR1 and CDR2: SGHAT, FQNNGV. The CDR3 sequence: CASSLVGLGAHEQFF. CDR3 in DNA: TGTGCCAGCAGCTTGGTGGGGTTGGGGGCACATGAGCAGTTCTTC. Combining the CDR3 with reference TRBV11-2 and TRBJ2-1 gives the whole variable domain EAGVAQSPRYKIIEKRQSVAFWCNPISGHATLYWYQQILGQGPKLLIQFQNNGVVDDSQLPKDRFSAERLKGVDSTLKIQPAKLEDSAVYLCASSLVGLGAHEQFFGPGTRLTVL.

With regard to this clone: The same CDR3 can be traced to other DNA sequences in this sample. V usage is TRBV6-5 and J usage is TRBJ2-7, with TRBD2 as a possible D gene (5 bases). The ends were cut back, 5 bases at V and 0 bases at J, with 11 bases in the middle. The CDR3 covers 14 residues. The germline CDR1 and CDR2 sequences are MNHEY and SVGAGI. The CDR3 protein is CASSPGFSSYEQYF. CDR3 DNA sequence: TGTGCCAGCAGTCCGGGATTTAGCTCCTACGAGCAGTACTTC.

This clone was observed a single time. Additional DNA sequences in this sample encode the identical CDR3. This chain links TRBV4-1 with TRBJ2-3; 7 positions match TRBD2. J was trimmed by 5 bases and V by 3 bases; bases with no gene match: 2. The CDR3 contains 13 residues. Germline V gives CDR1 MGHRA, CDR2 YSYEKL. CDR3 bases: TGCGCCAGCAGCCAGCGGGGGTTAGATACGCAGTATTTT. It encodes CASSQRGLDTQYF.

CDR3 sequence (DNA): TGTGCCAGCAGCCTGGACCGTACCTACGAGCAGTACTTC. It codes for CASSLDRTYEQYF. The J gene is TRBJ2-7, the V gene TRBV27; D remains ambiguous. The CDR3 sequence is 13 residues long. Looked up from germline, CDR1 is MNHEY and CDR2 is SMNVEV (reference sequence). The germline V and J ends were trimmed by 6 bases and 2 bases, with 11 bases remaining between them.

In the case of this clone: The sample contains more than one DNA sequence encoding this CDR3. The rearrangement uses TRBV29-1 and TRBJ1-2, with a weak D call TRBD1 (5 bases). There are 12 residues in the CDR3. CDR1 is SQVTM and CDR2 is ANQGSEA in the germline V gene. V lost 3 bases and J 3 bases, leaving 8 bases between the germline ends. DNA of the CDR3: TGCAGCGTTGAGGCGGGGGACTATGGCTACACCTTC. Its translation is CSVEAGDYGYTF.

The chain recombines TRBV7-9 with TRBJ2-3; 7 positions agree with TRBD1. V lost 1 base and J lost 1; bases outside the gene matches: 5. This CDR3 has 16 residues. The germline gives CDR1 SEHNR, CDR2 FQNEAQ (reference sequence). The CDR3 region has the DNA TGTGCCAGCAGCTTAGGGAAGGGGGCGCGCACAGATACGCAGTATTTT. It encodes CASSLGKGARTDTQYF.

Notes on this clone: Other DNA sequences in the same sample also yield this CDR3. The chain combines TRBV7-9 with TRBJ2-1, with D tentatively TRBD1 or TRBD2 (6 bases each). The V end lost 4 bases, the J end lost 8 bases, and 12 bases lay between the germline ends. The CDR3 contains 13 residues. CDR1 and CDR2 (germline): SEHNR, FQNEAQ (reference sequence). CDR3: CASSSTGGDEQFF. CDR3 nucleotides: TGTGCCAGCAGCTCGACAGGAGGGGATGAGCAGTTCTTC.

A note on this clone: Other DNA sequences in the sample encode the same CDR3. The chain joins TRBV7-9 to TRBJ2-7, with unresolved D. The CDR3 is made up of 12 amino acids. Per germline, CDR1 SEHNR and CDR2 FQNEAQ (reference sequence). V shed 1 base and J shed 4 bases, with 5 bases lying between them. The CDR3 coding sequence is TGTGCCAGCAGCTTAGTCTCGTACGAGCAGTACTTC. This codes for CASSLVSYEQYF.

The chain is built from TRBV5-1 and TRBJ2-1; no clear D gene. Per germline, CDR1 SGHRS and CDR2 YFSETQ. V was pared by 0 bases and J by 0 bases, with 7 bases between. The CDR3 covers 15 residues. The CDR3, as DNA: TGCGCCAGCAGCTTGGGGCAGGACTCCTACAATGAGCAGTTCTTC. Amino acids: CASSLGQDSYNEQFF.

The rearrangement links TRBV6-1 to TRBJ1-5, with unresolved D. This CDR3 region has 14 residues. The germline V gene has CDR1 MNHNS and CDR2 SASEGT. Trimming removed 6 bases at V and 5 bases at J, with 14 bases between. The CDR3 nucleotides are TGTGCCAGCAGGAAGATTTGGGGTGATCAGCCCCAGCATTTT. Amino acid sequence: CASRKIWGDQPQHF.

The chain joins TRBV5-6 to TRBJ1-2; the D gene is possibly TRBD1 (6 bases). With 4 bases removed from V and 4 bases from J, the gap between germline ends came to 14 bases. The CDR3 consists of 14 residues. Per the germline V gene, CDR1 is SGHDT and CDR2 is YYEEEE. CDR3 amino acids: CASSPEGDLYGYTF. DNA of the CDR3: TGTGCCAGCAGCCCCGAGGGGGACCTCTATGGCTACACCTTC.

The chain links TRBV9 to TRBJ1-6; the D is unclear. Trimming took 0 bases from V and 8 from J, leaving 6 bases between them. Germline assignment: CDR1 SGDLS and CDR2 YYNGEE. The length of the CDR3 is 13 residues. Here the CDR3 DNA reads TGTGCCAGCAGCGTAGGGGCGCATTCACCCCTCCACTTT. This gives the protein CASSVGAHSPLHF.

The V gene is TRBV29-1, the J gene TRBJ1-2; the D gene is possibly TRBD1 (6 bases). Germline V gene sequence: CDR1 SQVTM, CDR2 ANQGSEA. The ends were cut back, 3 bases at V and 3 bases at J, with 11 bases in the middle. There are 13 residues in the CDR3. CDR3 sequence: CSVDPGGYYGYTF. The CDR3, as DNA: TGCAGCGTTGATCCGGGGGGCTACTATGGCTACACCTTC.

This chain joins TRBV9 and TRBJ1-5; D unresolved. The CDR3 is 15 amino acids. Trimming pared 3 bases from V and 4 bases from J, leaving 14 bases between. Looked up from germline, CDR1 is SGDLS and CDR2 is YYNGEE. CDR3 in DNA: TGTGCCAGCAGCGCCCATCGGGAGCCTAATCAGCCCCAGCATTTT. This gives the protein CASSAHREPNQPQHF.